The present T cell receptor (beta chain) was sequenced within a study of beta chain features in type 1 diabetes. Study-level background: Sorted cells from all samples, numbering about 100,000,000, were examined. Study-level points and caveats: Compared with healthy donors, patients appeared to share more similar naive, central memory and regulatory TCRB repertoires. A potential influence of HLA type upon TCRB rearrangement remained unresolved herein.

CDR3 length: 16 residues. The trim removed 1 base at V and 5 bases at J, leaving 9 bases unmatched. Germline V gene sequence: CDR1 MGHRA, CDR2 YSYEKL. About this clone itself: Its specificity is not known.

Every bit of the isolated RNA underwent reverse transcription, so sequencing read expressed TCRB transcripts. Sequencing of naive, central memory and regulatory T cell samples gave an average of around 3.6 million reads. Clones were read by immunoSEQ multiplex PCR, and TCRdb kept only the in-frame ones, dropping some. Seen here are about 620,000 clones, about a sixth observed once, and the top ten hold about 0.097%. The TCR was taken from a man aged 18 to 29 in good health. This rearrangement joins TRBV4-1 to TRBJ2-7; 9 nucleotides agree with TRBD2. Sequencing input: naive CD4+ T cells from blood. The CDR3 sequence: CASSQGRLAGRDEQYF. Written as DNA, the CDR3 is TGCGCCAGCAGCCAAGGCCGGCTAGCGGGGCGAGACGAGCAGTACTTC.